This T cell receptor beta chain was sequenced during a study of OX40 agonist ivuxolimab in advanced cancers. Study outcomes and limitations: On average, CD8+ T cells had more expanded clones than CD4+. At 0.1 to 3.0 mg/kg, clonal expansion of CD4+ and CD8+ blood T cells had occurred by week 6.

The V end lost 0 bases, the J end lost 11 bases, and 10 bases lay between the germline ends. The CDR3 has 13 amino acids. Germline V CDR1 and CDR2: LGHNA, YSLEER. Produced via immunoSEQ multiplex PCR; TCRdb's table is partial and in-frame only. This table holds about 110,000 clones, roughly nine tenths found once. Details on this clone: What it binds is unknown.

V and J are TRBV4-3 and TRBJ1-4; D is unresolved. The TCR comes from an adult with an advanced solid tumor such as melanoma, head and neck, liver or kidney cancer. The material sequenced was CD4+ or CD8+ T cells sorted from blood, taken in a trial of the OX40 agonist ivuxolimab. Written as DNA, the CDR3 is TGCGCCAGCAGCCAAGATCAGACCAGGAAACTGTTTTTT. Residues: CASSQDQTRKLFF.